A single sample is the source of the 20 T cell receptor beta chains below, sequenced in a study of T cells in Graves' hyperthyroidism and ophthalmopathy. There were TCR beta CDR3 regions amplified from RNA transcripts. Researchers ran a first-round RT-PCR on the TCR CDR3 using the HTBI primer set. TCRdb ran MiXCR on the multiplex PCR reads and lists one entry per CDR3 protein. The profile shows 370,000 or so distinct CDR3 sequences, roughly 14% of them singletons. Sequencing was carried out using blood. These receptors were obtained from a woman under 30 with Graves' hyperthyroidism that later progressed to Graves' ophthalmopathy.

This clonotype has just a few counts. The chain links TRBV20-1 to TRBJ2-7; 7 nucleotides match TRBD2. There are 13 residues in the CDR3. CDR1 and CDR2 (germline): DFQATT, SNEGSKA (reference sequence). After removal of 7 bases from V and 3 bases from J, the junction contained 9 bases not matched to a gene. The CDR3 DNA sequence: TGCAGTGTTAAGGGGACTAACTACTACGAGCAGTACTTC. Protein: CSVKGTNYYEQYF.

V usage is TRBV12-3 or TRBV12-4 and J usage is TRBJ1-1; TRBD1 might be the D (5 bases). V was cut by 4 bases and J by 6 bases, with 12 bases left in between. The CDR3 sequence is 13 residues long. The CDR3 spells CASSYRGFAEAFF. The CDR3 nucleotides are TGTGCCAGCAGTTACCGGGGGTTCGCTGAAGCTTTCTTT.

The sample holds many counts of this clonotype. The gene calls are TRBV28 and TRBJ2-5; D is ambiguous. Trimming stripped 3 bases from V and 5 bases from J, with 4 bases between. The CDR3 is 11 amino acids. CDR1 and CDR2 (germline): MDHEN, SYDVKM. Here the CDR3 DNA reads TGTGCCAGCAGTTTCGTGGAGACCCAGTACTTC. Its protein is CASSFVETQYF.

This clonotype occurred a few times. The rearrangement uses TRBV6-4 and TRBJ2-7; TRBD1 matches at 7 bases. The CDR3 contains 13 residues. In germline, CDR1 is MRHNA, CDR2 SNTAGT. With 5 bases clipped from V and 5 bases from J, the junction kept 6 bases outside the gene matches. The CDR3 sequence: CASSTLQGDEQYF. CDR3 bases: TGTGCCAGCAGTACATTGCAGGGGGACGAGCAGTACTTC.

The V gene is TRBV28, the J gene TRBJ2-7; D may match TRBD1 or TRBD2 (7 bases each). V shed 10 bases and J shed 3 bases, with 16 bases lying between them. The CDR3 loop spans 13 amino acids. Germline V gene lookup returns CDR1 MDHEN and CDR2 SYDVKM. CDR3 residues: CATQGGGDYEQYF. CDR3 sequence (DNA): TGTGCCACCCAGGGGGGGGGAGACTACGAGCAGTACTTC.

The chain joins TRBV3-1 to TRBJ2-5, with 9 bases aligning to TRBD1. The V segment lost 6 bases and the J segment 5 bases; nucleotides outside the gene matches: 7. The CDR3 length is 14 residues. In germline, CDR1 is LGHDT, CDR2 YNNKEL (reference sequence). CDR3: CASRDRGGGETQYF. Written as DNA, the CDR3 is TGTGCCAGCAGAGACAGGGGGGGAGGGGAGACCCAGTACTTC.

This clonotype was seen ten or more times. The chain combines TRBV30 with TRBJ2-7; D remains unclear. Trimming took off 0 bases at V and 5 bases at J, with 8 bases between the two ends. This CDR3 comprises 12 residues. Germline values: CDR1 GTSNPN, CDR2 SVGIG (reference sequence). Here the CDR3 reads CAWSVQTHEQYF. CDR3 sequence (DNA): TGTGCCTGGAGTGTACAAACTCACGAGCAGTACTTC.

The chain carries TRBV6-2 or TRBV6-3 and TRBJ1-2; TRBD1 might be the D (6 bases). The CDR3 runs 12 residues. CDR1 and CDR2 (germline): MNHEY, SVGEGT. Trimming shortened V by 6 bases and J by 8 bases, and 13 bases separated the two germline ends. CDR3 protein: CASRSGGWGYTF. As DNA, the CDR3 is TGTGCCAGCAGATCGGGGGGCTGGGGCTACACCTTC.

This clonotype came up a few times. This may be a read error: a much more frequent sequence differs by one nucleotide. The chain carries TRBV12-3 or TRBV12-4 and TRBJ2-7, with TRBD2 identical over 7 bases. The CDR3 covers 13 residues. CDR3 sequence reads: CACSFAGDYEQYF. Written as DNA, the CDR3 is TGTGCCTGCAGTTTTGCGGGGGACTACGAGCAGTACTTC.

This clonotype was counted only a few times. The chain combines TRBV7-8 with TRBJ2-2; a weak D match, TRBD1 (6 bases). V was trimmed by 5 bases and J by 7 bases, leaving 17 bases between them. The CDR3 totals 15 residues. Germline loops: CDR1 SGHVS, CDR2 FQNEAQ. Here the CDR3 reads CASSPYEGVGGELFF. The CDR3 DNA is TGTGCCAGCAGCCCATATGAGGGGGTGGGCGGGGAGCTGTTTTTT.

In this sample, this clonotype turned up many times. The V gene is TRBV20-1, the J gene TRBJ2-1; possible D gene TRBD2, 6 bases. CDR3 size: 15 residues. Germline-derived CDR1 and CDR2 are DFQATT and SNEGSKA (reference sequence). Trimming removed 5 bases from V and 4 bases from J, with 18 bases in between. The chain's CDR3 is CSALLNSGVYNEQFF. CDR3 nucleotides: TGCAGTGCTCTATTAAATAGCGGAGTATACAATGAGCAGTTCTTC.

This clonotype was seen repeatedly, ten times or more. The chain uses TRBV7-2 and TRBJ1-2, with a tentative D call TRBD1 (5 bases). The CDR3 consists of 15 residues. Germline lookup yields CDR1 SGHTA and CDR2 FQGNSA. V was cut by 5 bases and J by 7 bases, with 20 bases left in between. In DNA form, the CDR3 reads TGTGCCAGCAGCCCTCAGGGACCGCGGTTCGGTGGCTACACCTTC. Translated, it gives CASSPQGPRFGGYTF.

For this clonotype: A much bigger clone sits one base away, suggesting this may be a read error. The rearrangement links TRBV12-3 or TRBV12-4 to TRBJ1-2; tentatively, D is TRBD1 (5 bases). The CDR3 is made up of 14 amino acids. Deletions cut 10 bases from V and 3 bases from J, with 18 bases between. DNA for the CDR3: TGTGCCAACTGGGCGGGGCGAGTAGACTATGGCTACACCTTC. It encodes CANWAGRVDYGYTF.

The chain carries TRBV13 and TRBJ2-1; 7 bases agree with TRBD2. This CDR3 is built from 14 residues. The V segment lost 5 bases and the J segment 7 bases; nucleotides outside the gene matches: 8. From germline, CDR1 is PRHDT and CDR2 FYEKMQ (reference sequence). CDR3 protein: CASSTWGGRNEQFF. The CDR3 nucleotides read TGTGCCAGCAGCACATGGGGGGGAAGGAATGAGCAGTTCTTC.

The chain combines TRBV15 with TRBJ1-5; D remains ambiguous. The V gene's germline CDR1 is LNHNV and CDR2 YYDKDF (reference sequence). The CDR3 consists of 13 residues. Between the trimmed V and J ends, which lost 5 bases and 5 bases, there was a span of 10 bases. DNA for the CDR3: TGTGCCACCAGCCTGGGATTTCATCAGCCCCAGCATTTT. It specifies CATSLGFHQPQHF.

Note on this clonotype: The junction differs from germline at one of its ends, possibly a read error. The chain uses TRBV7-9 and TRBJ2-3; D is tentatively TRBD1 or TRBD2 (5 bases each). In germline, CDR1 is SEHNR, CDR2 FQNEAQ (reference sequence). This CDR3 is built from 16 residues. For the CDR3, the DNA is TGTGCCAGCACCCCACCGCTAGGACACGGCCGGGATACGCAGTGTTTT. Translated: CASTPPLGHGRDTQCF. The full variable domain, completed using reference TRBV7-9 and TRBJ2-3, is DTGVSQNPRHKITKRGQNVTFRCDPISEHNRLYWYRQTLGQGPEFLTYFQNEAQLEKSRLLSDRFSAERPKGSFSTLEIQRTEQGDSAMYLCASTPPLGHGRDTQCFGPGTRLTVL.

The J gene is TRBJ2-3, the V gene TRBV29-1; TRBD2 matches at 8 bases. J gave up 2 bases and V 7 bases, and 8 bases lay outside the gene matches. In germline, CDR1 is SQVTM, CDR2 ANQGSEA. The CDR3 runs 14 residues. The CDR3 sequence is CSAGRTSSTDTQYF. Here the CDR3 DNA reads TGCAGCGCTGGGCGGACTAGCTCCACAGATACGCAGTATTTT.

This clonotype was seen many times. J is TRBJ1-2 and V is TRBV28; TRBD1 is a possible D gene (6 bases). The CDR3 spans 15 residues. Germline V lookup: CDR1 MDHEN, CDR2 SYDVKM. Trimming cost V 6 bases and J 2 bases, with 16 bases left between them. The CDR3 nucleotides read TGTGCCAGCAGCCCCAGGACAGTCGAAAACTATGGCTACACCTTC. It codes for CASSPRTVENYGYTF.

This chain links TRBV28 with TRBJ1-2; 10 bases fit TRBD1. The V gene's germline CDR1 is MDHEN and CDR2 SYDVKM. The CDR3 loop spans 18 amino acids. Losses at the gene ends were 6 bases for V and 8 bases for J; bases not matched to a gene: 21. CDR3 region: CASSIDETGGAIFQGYTF. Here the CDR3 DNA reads TGTGCCAGCAGCATAGATGAGACAGGGGGCGCGATATTTCAAGGCTACACCTTC.

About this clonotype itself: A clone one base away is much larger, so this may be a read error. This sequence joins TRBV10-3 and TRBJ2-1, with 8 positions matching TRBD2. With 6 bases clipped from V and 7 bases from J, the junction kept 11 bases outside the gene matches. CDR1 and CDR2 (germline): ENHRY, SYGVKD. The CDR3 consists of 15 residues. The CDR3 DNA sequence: TGTGCCATCAGGTCCGGGACTAGAGGGAGTAATGAGCAGTTCTTC. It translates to CAIRSGTRGSNEQFF.